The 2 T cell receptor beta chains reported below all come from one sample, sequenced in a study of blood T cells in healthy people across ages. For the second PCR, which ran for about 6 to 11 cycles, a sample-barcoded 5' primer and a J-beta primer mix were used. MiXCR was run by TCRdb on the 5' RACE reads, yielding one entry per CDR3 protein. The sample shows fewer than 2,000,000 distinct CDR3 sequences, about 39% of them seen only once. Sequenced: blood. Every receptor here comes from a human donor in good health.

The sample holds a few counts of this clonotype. The CDR3 reads CASRQLPGQGNTEAFF. As DNA, the CDR3 is TGTGCCAGCAGACAGCTGCCGGGACAGGGGAACACTGAAGCTTTCTTT. This rearrangement joins TRBV6-5 to TRBJ1-1, with 9 bases aligning to TRBD1. CDR3 length equals 16 residues. V was clipped by 6 bases and J by 1 base; unmatched bases: 9. Germline V gene lookup returns CDR1 MNHEY and CDR2 SVGAGI.

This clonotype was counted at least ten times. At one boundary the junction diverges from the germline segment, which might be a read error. In DNA, the CDR3 is TGCGCCAGCAGCGTCGGGACAGGGGACTACGAGCAGTACTTC. It translates to CASSVGTGDYEQYF. The chain links TRBV9 to TRBJ2-7; 10 bases map to TRBD1. Germline V gene lookup returns CDR1 SGDLS and CDR2 YYNGEE. This CDR3 has 14 residues.